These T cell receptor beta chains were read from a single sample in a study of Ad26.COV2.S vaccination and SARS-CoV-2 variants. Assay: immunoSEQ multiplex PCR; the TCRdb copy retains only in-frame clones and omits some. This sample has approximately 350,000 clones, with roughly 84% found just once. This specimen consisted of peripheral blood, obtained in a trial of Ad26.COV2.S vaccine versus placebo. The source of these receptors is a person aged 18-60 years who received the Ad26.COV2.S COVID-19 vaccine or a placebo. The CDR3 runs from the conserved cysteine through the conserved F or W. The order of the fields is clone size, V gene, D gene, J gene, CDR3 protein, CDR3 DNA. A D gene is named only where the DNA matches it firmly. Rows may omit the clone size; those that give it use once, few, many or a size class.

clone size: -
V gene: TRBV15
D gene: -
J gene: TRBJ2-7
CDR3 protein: CATSRDIGTYEQYF
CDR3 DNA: TGTGCCACCAGCAGAGATATCGGAACCTACGAGCAGTACTTC

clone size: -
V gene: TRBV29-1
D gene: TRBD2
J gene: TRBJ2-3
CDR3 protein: CSVEAGGTTDTQYF
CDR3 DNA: TGCAGCGTTGAAGCGGGGGGGACCACAGATACGCAGTATTTT

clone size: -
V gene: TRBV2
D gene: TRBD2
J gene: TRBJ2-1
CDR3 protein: CASSAAGGPWNEQFF
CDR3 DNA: TGTGCCAGCAGTGCAGCGGGGGGCCCGTGGAATGAGCAGTTCTTC

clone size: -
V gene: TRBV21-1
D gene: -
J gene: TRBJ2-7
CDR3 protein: CASSNVFKGPGEQYF
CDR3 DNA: TGTGCCAGCAGCAACGTTTTTAAGGGGCCGGGCGAGCAGTACTTC

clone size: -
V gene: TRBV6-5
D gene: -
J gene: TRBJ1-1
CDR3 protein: CASSYGGTVTEAFF
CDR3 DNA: TGTGCCAGCAGTTACGGCGGTACAGTTACTGAAGCTTTCTTT

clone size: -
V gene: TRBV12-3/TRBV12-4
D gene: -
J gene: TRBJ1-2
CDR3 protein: CASSLDSFYGYTF
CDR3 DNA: TGTGCCAGCAGTCTCGACAGTTTCTATGGCTACACCTTC

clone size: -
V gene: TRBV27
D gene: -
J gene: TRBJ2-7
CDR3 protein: CASSLALSYEQYF
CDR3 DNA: TGTGCCAGCAGTTTAGCGTTGAGCTACGAGCAGTACTTC

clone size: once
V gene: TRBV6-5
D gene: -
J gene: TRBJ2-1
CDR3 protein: CASSPGTFYNEQFF
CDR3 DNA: TGTGCCAGCAGTCCAGGGACCTTTTACAATGAGCAGTTCTTC

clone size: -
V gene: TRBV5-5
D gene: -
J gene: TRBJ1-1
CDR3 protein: CASSSKGGVTEAFF
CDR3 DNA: TGTGCCAGCAGCTCGAAGGGAGGGGTCACTGAAGCTTTCTTT

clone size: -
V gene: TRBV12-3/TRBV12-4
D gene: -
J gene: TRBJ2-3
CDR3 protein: CASSLTRADTQYF
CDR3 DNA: TGTGCCAGCAGTTTAACGAGGGCAGATACGCAGTATTTT

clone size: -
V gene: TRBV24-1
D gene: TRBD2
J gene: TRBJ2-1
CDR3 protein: CATSGETSGGANEQFF
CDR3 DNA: TGTGCCACCAGTGGCGAGACTAGCGGGGGGGCCAATGAGCAGTTCTTC

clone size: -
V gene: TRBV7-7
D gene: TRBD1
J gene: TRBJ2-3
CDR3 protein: CASSLTGGGTDTQYF
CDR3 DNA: TGTGCTAGCAGCTTAACAGGGGGTGGCACAGATACGCAGTATTTT

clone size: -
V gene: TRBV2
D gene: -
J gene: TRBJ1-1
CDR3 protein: CASSEVINTEAFF
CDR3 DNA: TGTGCCAGCAGTGAGGTCATTAACACTGAAGCTTTCTTT

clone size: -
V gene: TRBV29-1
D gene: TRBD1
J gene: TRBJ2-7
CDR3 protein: CSVAGTDPYEQYF
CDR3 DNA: TGCAGCGTCGCCGGGACAGACCCCTACGAGCAGTACTTC

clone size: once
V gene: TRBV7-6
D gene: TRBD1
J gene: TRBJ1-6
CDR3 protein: CASSQGQYNSPLHF
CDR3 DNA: TGTGCCAGCAGCCAGGGACAGTATAATTCACCCCTCCACTTT

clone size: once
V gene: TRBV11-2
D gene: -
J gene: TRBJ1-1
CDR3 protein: CASSLGGDWGEAFF
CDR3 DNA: TGTGCCAGCAGCTTAGGAGGTGATTGGGGTGAAGCTTTCTTT

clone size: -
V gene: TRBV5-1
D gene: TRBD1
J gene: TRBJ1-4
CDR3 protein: CASSLAPGQGVANEKLFF
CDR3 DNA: TGCGCCAGCAGCTTGGCACCGGGACAGGGGGTGGCTAATGAAAAACTGTTTTTT

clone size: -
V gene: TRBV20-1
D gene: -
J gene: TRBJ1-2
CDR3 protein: CSASVGLDGYTF
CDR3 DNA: TGCAGTGCTAGTGTGGGTTTGGATGGCTACACCTTC

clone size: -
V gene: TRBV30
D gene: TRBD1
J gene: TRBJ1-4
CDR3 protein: CAHGQGNEKLFF
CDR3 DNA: TGTGCCCATGGACAGGGTAATGAAAAACTGTTTTTT

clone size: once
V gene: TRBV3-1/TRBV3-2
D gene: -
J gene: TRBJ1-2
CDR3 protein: CASSQVRGHGYTF
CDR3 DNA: TGTGCCAGCAGCCAAGTACGGGGGCATGGCTACACCTTC

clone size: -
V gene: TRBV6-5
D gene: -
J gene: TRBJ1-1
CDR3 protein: CASTPGEGLRAFF
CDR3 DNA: TGTGCCAGCACTCCGGGGGAGGGGTTGAGAGCTTTCTTT

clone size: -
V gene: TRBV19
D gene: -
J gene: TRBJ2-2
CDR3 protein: CASSIGSGQGYTGELFF
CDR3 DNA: TGTGCCAGTAGTATAGGTTCGGGGCAGGGCTACACCGGGGAGCTGTTTTTT

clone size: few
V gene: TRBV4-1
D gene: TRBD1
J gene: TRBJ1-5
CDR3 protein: CASSQDLISRGSGNQPQHF
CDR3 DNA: TGCGCCAGCAGCCAAGATCTCATATCCAGGGGGTCAGGCAATCAGCCCCAGCATTTT

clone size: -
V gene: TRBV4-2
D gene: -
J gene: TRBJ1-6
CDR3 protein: CASSQTVHSPLHF
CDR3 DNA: TGTGCCAGCAGCCAAACGGTACATTCACCCCTCCACTTT

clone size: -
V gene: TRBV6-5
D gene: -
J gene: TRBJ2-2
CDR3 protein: CASLDSLGTGELFF
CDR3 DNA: TGTGCCAGCTTAGACTCGCTGGGGACCGGGGAGCTGTTTTTT

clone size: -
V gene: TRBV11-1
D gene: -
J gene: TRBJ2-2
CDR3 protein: CASRTRGTGELFF
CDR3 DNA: TGTGCCAGTCGCACCAGGGGCACCGGGGAGCTGTTTTTT

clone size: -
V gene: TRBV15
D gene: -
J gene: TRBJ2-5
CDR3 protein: CATSRYQETQYF
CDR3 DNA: TGTGCCACCAGCAGGTACCAAGAGACCCAGTACTTC

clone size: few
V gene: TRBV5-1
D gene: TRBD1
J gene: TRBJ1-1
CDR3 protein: CASSPPTGEAFF
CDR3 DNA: TGCGCCAGCAGCCCTCCGACAGGGGAAGCTTTCTTT

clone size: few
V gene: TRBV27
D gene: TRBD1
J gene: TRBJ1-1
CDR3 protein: CASTTSGTGDTEAFF
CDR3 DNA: TGTGCCAGCACCACGAGCGGGACAGGGGACACTGAAGCTTTCTTT

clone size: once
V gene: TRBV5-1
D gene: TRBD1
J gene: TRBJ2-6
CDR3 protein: CASSQTGVGPHVLTF
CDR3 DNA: TGCGCCAGCAGCCAGACAGGGGTTGGCCCACACGTCCTGACTTTC

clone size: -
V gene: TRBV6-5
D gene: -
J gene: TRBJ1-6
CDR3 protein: CASSYSEGFSSPLHF
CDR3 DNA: TGTGCCAGCAGTTACTCGGAGGGCTTTTCTTCACCCCTCCACTTT

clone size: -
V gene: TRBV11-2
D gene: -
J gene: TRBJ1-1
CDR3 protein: CASSFEDGMNTEAFF
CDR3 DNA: TGTGCCAGCAGTTTTGAAGACGGCATGAACACTGAAGCTTTCTTT

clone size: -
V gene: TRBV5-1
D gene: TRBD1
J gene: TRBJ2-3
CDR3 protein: CASSLGQGQDTQYF
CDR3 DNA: TGCGCCAGCAGCCTAGGACAGGGTCAGGATACGCAGTATTTT

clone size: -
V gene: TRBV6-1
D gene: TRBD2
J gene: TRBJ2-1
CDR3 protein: CASSEYSGVGYNEQFF
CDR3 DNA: TGTGCCAGCAGTGAATACAGCGGGGTCGGCTACAATGAGCAGTTCTTC

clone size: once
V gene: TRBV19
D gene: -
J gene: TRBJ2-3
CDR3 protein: CASRRAPSTDTQYF
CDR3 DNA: TGTGCCAGTAGGAGGGCACCCAGCACAGATACGCAGTATTTT

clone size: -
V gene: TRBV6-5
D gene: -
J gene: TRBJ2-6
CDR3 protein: CASSYYRVSGANVLTF
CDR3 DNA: TGTGCCAGCAGTTACTACAGGGTCTCTGGGGCCAACGTCCTGACTTTC

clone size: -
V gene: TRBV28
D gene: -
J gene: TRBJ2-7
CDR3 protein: CASSLRGSRGYEQYF
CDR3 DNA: TGTGCCAGCAGTTTAAGGGGGAGCAGGGGCTACGAGCAGTACTTC

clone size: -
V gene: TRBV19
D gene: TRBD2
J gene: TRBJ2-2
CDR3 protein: CASTLSAGGGRTGELFF
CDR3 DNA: TGTGCCAGTACCCTCTCGGCAGGCGGGGGAAGGACCGGGGAGCTGTTTTTT

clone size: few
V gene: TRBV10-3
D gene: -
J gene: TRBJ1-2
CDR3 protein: CAIIGQNYGYTF
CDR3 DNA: TGTGCCATCATAGGACAGAACTATGGCTACACCTTC

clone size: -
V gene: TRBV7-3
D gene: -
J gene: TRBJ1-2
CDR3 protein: CASSAGTHYGYTF
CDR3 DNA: TGTGCCAGCAGCGCCGGGACGCACTATGGCTACACCTTC

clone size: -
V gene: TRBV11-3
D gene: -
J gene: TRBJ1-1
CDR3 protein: CASSLVRDTEAFF
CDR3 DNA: TGTGCCAGCAGCTTAGTTAGGGACACTGAAGCTTTCTTT

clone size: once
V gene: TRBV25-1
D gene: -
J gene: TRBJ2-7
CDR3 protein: CASKGEGYEQYF
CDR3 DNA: TGTGCCAGCAAGGGGGAGGGCTACGAGCAGTACTTC

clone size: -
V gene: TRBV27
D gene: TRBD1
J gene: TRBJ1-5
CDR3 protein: CASSRVTGVGQPQHF
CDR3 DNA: TGTGCCAGCTCACGAGTGACAGGGGTCGGGCAGCCCCAGCATTTT

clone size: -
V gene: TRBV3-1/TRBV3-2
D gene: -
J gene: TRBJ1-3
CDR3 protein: CASSLSGGFGNTIYF
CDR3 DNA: TGTGCCAGCAGCCTTTCTGGGGGGTTCGGAAACACCATATATTTT

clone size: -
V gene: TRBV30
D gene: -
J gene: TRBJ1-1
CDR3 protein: CAWGRLQREAFF
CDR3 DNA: TGTGCCTGGGGAAGGTTACAGCGTGAAGCTTTCTTT

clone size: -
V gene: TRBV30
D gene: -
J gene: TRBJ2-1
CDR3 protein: CAWSVIYNEQFF
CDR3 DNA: TGTGCCTGGAGTGTAATTTACAATGAGCAGTTCTTC

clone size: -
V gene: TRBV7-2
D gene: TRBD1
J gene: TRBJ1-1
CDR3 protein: CASSLRRDRGNTEAFF
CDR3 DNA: TGTGCCAGCAGCTTACGTCGGGACAGGGGGAACACTGAAGCTTTCTTT

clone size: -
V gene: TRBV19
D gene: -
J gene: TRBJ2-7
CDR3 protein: CASGRPSSYEQYF
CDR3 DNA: TGTGCCAGTGGGCGACCAAGCTCCTACGAGCAGTACTTC

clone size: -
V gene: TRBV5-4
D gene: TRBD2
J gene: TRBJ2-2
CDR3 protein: CASSLELAGGILNTGELFF
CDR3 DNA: TGTGCCAGCAGCTTGGAACTAGCGGGGGGGATACTGAACACCGGGGAGCTGTTTTTT

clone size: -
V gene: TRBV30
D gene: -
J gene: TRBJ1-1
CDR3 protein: CAWSVGGRTEAFF
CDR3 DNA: TGTGCCTGGAGTGTAGGGGGGCGCACTGAAGCTTTCTTT

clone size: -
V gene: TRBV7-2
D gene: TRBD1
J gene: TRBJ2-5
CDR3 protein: CASTNDRVQETQYF
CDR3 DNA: TGTGCCAGCACCAACGACAGGGTGCAAGAGACCCAGTACTTC

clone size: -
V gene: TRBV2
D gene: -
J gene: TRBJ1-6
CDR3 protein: CASSDMRHSPLHF
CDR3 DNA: TGTGCCAGCAGCGACATGAGACATTCACCCCTCCACTTT

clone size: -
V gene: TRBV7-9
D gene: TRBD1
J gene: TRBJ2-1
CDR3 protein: CASSLTGGSGEQFF
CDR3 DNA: TGTGCCAGCAGCCTAACAGGGGGCTCGGGTGAGCAGTTCTTC

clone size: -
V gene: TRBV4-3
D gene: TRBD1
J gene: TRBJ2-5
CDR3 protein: CASSPGTGEETQYF
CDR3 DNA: TGCGCCAGCAGCCCGGGGACAGGGGAAGAGACCCAGTACTTC

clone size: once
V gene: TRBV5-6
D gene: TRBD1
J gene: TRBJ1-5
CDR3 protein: CASSITGAQPQHF
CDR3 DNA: TGTGCCAGCAGCATTACAGGGGCTCAGCCCCAGCATTTT

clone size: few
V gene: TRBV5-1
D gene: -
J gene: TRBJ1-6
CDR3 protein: CASSLSAGVPLHF
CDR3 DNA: TGCGCCAGCAGCTTGTCTGCTGGGGTACCCCTCCACTTT

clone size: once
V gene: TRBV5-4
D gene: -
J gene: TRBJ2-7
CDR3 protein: CASSSPGQSIEQYF
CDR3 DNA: TGTGCCAGCAGCTCCCCAGGGCAAAGTATCGAGCAGTACTTC